The rows below give T cell receptor beta chains drawn from one sample of a study of blood T cell repertoires in COVID-19. Assay: immunoSEQ multiplex PCR; the TCRdb copy retains only in-frame clones and omits some. The data hold approximately 300,000 clones, with about nine tenths observed a single time. Sequences were obtained from PBMCs or T cells enriched from blood (not recorded which). The receptors were gathered from a man in his sixties who had recovered from COVID-19. Both conserved end residues are part of each CDR3. Each record gives: V gene, D gene, J gene, clone size, CDR3 protein, CDR3 DNA. A D gene is named only where the DNA matches it firmly. A clone size is listed for some rows: how often the clone was seen (once, few, many), or a class if it is expanded.

TRBV2	TRBD1	TRBJ1-5	.	CASSPQGAGNQPQHF	TGTGCCAGCAGCCCCCAGGGGGCTGGCAATCAGCCCCAGCATTTT
TRBV28	.	TRBJ2-7	.	CASSLSWRVSSYEQYF	TGTGCCAGCAGTTTAAGTTGGCGGGTGAGCTCCTACGAGCAGTACTTC
TRBV2	TRBD1	TRBJ2-7	.	CASRNGQGQYEQYF	TGTGCCAGCAGGAACGGACAGGGGCAGTACGAGCAGTACTTC
TRBV19	TRBD2	TRBJ2-1	once	CASSRGLAGDFTQQFF	TGTGCCAGTAGTAGGGGACTAGCGGGAGACTTTACCCAGCAGTTCTTC
TRBV5-1	.	TRBJ1-1	.	CASSLGQKNTEAFF	TGCGCCAGCAGCTTGGGACAGAAGAACACTGAAGCTTTCTTT
TRBV7-7	TRBD1	TRBJ1-4	once	CASSLARTGENEKLFF	TGTGCTAGCAGCTTAGCGAGGACAGGGGAGAATGAAAAACTGTTTTTT
TRBV28	TRBD1	TRBJ2-3	.	CASSLPGTGHPDTQYF	TGTGCCAGCAGTTTACCCGGGACAGGGCATCCAGATACGCAGTATTTT
TRBV28	.	TRBJ1-1	once	CASGSGGMNTEAFF	TGTGCCAGCGGTTCTGGGGGGATGAACACTGAGGCTTTCTTT
TRBV19	.	TRBJ2-5	.	CASSIKRDQETQYF	TGTGCCAGTAGTATTAAGCGGGACCAAGAGACCCAGTACTTC
TRBV2	TRBD2	TRBJ2-3	.	CASSVEGLAGSTDTQYF	TGTGCCAGCAGTGTGGAGGGACTAGCGGGTAGCACAGATACGCAGTATTTT
TRBV3-1/TRBV3-2	.	TRBJ2-4	.	CASSPSPGNIQYF	TGTGCCAGCAGCCCTTCCCCGGGAAACATTCAGTACTTC
TRBV9	TRBD2	TRBJ2-7	.	CASSPGLAGVDEQYF	TGTGCCAGCAGCCCGGGACTAGCGGGAGTAGACGAGCAGTACTTC
TRBV19	.	TRBJ2-3	.	CASRTKPGLEGIDTQYF	TGTGCCAGTAGGACTAAGCCGGGCCTCGAGGGAATAGATACGCAGTATTTT
TRBV20-1	TRBD1	TRBJ1-2	.	CSASSGQGREGYTF	TGCAGTGCTAGTTCGGGACAGGGCCGTGAGGGCTACACCTTC
TRBV28	TRBD1	TRBJ2-7	.	CASNRPGQGWGRDEQYF	TGTGCCAGCAATCGACCCGGACAGGGATGGGGTAGGGACGAGCAGTACTTC
TRBV2	.	TRBJ1-4	few	CASSELGEGKKLFF	TGTGCCAGCAGTGAACTTGGGGAGGGTAAAAAACTGTTTTTT
TRBV19	.	TRBJ2-1	once	CASRWANEQFF	TGTGCCAGTAGATGGGCCAATGAGCAGTTCTTC
TRBV29-1	TRBD1	TRBJ1-1	.	CSAPAGTGGMTEAFF	TGCAGCGCGCCAGCCGGGACAGGGGGGATGACTGAAGCTTTCTTT
TRBV27	TRBD1	TRBJ1-5	.	CASSGRGHNQPQHF	TGTGCCAGCAGCGGCAGGGGGCACAATCAGCCCCAGCATTTT
TRBV24-1	TRBD1	TRBJ2-2	.	CATSDASPTGGGVAGELFF	TGTGCCACCAGTGACGCTTCGCCAACAGGGGGCGGGGTGGCCGGGGAGCTGTTTTTT
TRBV5-1	TRBD1	TRBJ2-5	few	CASSGGTGGYQETQYF	TGCGCCAGCAGCGGAGGGACAGGGGGATACCAAGAGACCCAGTACTTC
TRBV29-1	.	TRBJ2-7	.	CSVATGEQYF	TGCAGCGTTGCAACAGGCGAGCAGTACTTC
TRBV11-2	TRBD1	TRBJ2-3	.	CASSRTGVLADTQYF	TGTGCCAGCAGCCGGACAGGGGTATTAGCAGATACGCAGTATTTT
TRBV5-4	.	TRBJ2-2	.	CASRPNPGLNTGELFF	TGTGCCAGCAGACCTAATCCAGGCTTGAACACCGGGGAGCTGTTTTTT
TRBV19	TRBD1	TRBJ2-2	.	CASSWDRNTGELFF	TGTGCCAGTAGTTGGGACAGGAACACCGGGGAGCTGTTTTTT
TRBV3-1/TRBV3-2	.	TRBJ2-5	.	CASSQVPIEETQYF	TGTGCCAGCAGCCAAGTACCTATTGAAGAGACCCAGTACTTC
TRBV24-1	.	TRBJ1-5	.	CATSDRGLPDSNQPQHF	TGTGCCACCAGTGATCGCGGACTACCAGATAGCAATCAGCCCCAGCATTTT
TRBV15	.	TRBJ2-7	.	CATPRWRVTYEQYF	TGTGCCACCCCCCGGTGGAGGGTAACCTACGAGCAGTACTTC
TRBV5-1	.	TRBJ2-1	.	CASGLGATSSYNEQFF	TGCGCCAGCGGATTGGGGGCCACGAGCTCCTACAATGAGCAGTTCTTC
TRBV6-1	.	TRBJ1-1	.	CASSENYQITEAFF	TGTGCCAGCAGTGAAAACTACCAGATCACTGAAGCTTTCTTT
TRBV19	.	TRBJ1-1	.	CASSQTGSDTEAFF	TGTGCCAGTAGCCAGACAGGATCGGACACTGAAGCTTTCTTT
TRBV19	.	TRBJ1-2	.	CASSIGQVNYGYTF	TGTGCCAGTAGTATAGGACAGGTTAACTATGGCTACACCTTC
TRBV5-1	.	TRBJ1-5	.	CASSLLGGNQPQHF	TGCGCCAGCAGCTTGTTGGGGGGAAATCAGCCCCAGCATTTT
TRBV7-3	.	TRBJ2-1	few	CASSRRGGSYNEQFF	TGTGCCAGCAGCAGAAGGGGGGGCTCCTACAATGAGCAGTTCTTC
TRBV28	TRBD1	TRBJ1-2	.	CASTTGQACLF	TGTGCCAGCACCACGGGACAGGCGTGCCTCTTC
TRBV5-1	.	TRBJ1-4	.	CASSLVGGAEKLFF	TGCGCCAGCAGCTTGGTGGGTGGAGCCGAAAAACTGTTTTTT
TRBV6-6	TRBD2	TRBJ2-5	.	CASSLRTSGSQETQYF	TGTGCCAGCAGTTTGCGGACTAGCGGGAGCCAAGAGACCCAGTACTTC
TRBV27	.	TRBJ2-7	.	CASSFDNSYEQYF	TGTGCCAGCAGTTTCGACAACTCCTACGAGCAGTACTTC
TRBV6-5	TRBD1	TRBJ2-5	.	CASSYSTGGEETQYF	TGTGCCAGCAGTTATTCGACAGGGGGCGAAGAGACCCAGTACTTC
TRBV30	.	TRBJ1-5	.	CAWNPGGSNQPQHF	TGTGCCTGGAACCCGGGGGGTAGCAATCAGCCCCAGCATTTT
TRBV7-2	TRBD1	TRBJ2-1	.	CASSGDSSYNEQFF	TGTGCCAGCTCAGGGGACAGCTCCTACAATGAGCAGTTCTTC
TRBV5-1	.	TRBJ1-6	few	CASSLQTADNNSPLHF	TGCGCCAGCAGCTTGCAAACAGCCGATAATAATTCACCCCTCCACTTT
TRBV28	TRBD2	TRBJ2-2	.	CASSYSGRSNTGELFF	TGTGCCAGCAGTTACAGCGGGAGGAGTAACACCGGGGAGCTGTTTTTT
TRBV6-5	.	TRBJ2-3	.	CASNLAGTDTQYF	TGTGCCAGCAATTTGGCGGGAACAGATACGCAGTATTTT
TRBV5-1	TRBD2	TRBJ2-7	.	CASSLGSSGSSEQYF	TGCGCCAGCAGCTTAGGGTCCAGCGGGAGTTCCGAGCAGTACTTC
TRBV5-4	.	TRBJ1-6	.	CASSLDGGANNSPLHF	TGTGCCAGCAGCTTGGACGGGGGTGCGAATAATTCACCCCTCCACTTT
TRBV6-9	.	TRBJ2-7	.	CASGGAAVLVEQYF	TGTGCCAGCGGGGGCGCGGCAGTCCTCGTCGAGCAGTACTTC
TRBV2	TRBD1	TRBJ2-7	.	CASSEGRGRVYEQYF	TGTGCCAGCAGTGAAGGCAGGGGGCGCGTTTACGAGCAGTACTTC
TRBV6-2/TRBV6-3	TRBD1	TRBJ1-5	.	CASSPRTGGGGPQHF	TGTGCCAGCAGCCCGAGGACAGGGGGCGGTGGGCCCCAGCATTTT
TRBV7-9	.	TRBJ1-1	.	CASSLHGLSNTEAFF	TGTGCCAGCAGCCTACATGGGCTCTCCAACACTGAAGCTTTCTTT
TRBV11-2	.	TRBJ1-2	once	CASAGGSPVGYTF	TGTGCCAGCGCCGGGGGGTCCCCAGTGGGCTACACCTTC
TRBV5-4	TRBD2	TRBJ2-2	.	CASSLGASGGQEELFF	TGTGCCAGCAGCTTGGGGGCTAGCGGGGGCCAGGAGGAGCTGTTTTTT